This T cell receptor (beta chain) was sequenced in a study of T cell responses to AZD1222 COVID-19 vaccine. Study-wide points: Following two doses of AZD1222, Spike-specific TCR breadth and depth rose.

In germline, CDR1 is SGHDT, CDR2 YYEEEE. V was trimmed by 3 bases and J by 10 bases, leaving 11 bases between them. The CDR3 totals 12 residues. Second doses at about 4 or about 12 weeks were pooled. Generated by immunoSEQ multiplex PCR, the TCRdb table keeps only in-frame clones and is missing some. Of about 90,000 clones in the sample, 85% were seen once. As to this clone: Its antigen remains unidentified.

This chain connects TRBV5-6 to TRBJ2-1; no reliable D call. This TCR was sampled from an adult who received the AZD1222 COVID-19 vaccine. The sequences come from peripheral blood, collected 28 days after the second AZD1222 dose. The CDR3 sequence is CASSSGGWEQFF. CDR3 bases: TGTGCCAGCAGCTCCGGTGGGTGGGAGCAGTTCTTC.